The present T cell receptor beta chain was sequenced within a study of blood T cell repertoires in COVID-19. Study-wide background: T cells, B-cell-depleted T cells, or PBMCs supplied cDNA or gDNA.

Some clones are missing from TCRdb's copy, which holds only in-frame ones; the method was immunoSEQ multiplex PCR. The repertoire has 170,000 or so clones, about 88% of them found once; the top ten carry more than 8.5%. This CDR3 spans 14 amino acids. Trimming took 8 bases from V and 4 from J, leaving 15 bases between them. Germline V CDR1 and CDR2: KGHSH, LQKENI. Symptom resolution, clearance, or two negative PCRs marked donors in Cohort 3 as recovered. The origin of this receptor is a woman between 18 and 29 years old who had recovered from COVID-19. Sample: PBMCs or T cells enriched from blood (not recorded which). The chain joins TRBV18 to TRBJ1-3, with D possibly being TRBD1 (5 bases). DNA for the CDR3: TGTGCCAGCCGAATTGGCGGGACCGGAAACACCATATATTTT. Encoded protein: CASRIGGTGNTIYF.